The 12 T cell receptor beta chains below were found in one sample sequenced in a study of OX40 agonist ivuxolimab in advanced cancers. The protocol used for the library was the immunoSEQ multiplex PCR assay. TCRdb limited this immuneACCESS table to in-frame rearrangements with V and J called. A share of clones is missing; checked studies link under half to unresolved V genes, and the rest is unexplained. In this sample the table shows about 66,000 clones, about 81% of which occur a single time. The ten top clones hold 5% of the sample. This sample comprised CD4+ or CD8+ T cells sorted from blood, obtained in a trial of the OX40 agonist ivuxolimab. The receptors were sampled from an adult with an advanced solid tumor such as melanoma, head and neck, liver or kidney cancer.

This clone has more than one count but fewer than ten. The chain is built from TRBV14 and TRBJ2-7; D not certain. Germline CDR1 is SGHDN and CDR2 is FVKESK. The CDR3 runs to 13 residues. V lost 1 base to trimming and J lost 8 bases, with 12 bases between them. The CDR3 spells CASSQATAGQQYF. The CDR3 nucleotides read TGTGCCAGCAGCCAAGCAACGGCAGGCCAGCAGTACTTC.

The count of this clone is one. V is TRBV7-9 and J is TRBJ2-7; D is undetermined. Trimming left V 1 base short and J 3 bases short, with 4 bases between. Looked up from germline, CDR1 is SEHNR and CDR2 is FQNEAQ (reference sequence). This CDR3 is built from 12 residues. The CDR3 is CASSLGFYEQYF. The CDR3 DNA reads TGTGCCAGCAGCTTAGGATTCTACGAGCAGTACTTC.

The chain has TRBV4-1 and TRBJ2-4, with D possibly matching TRBD2 (7 bases). Between the trimmed V and J ends, which lost 1 base and 2 bases, there was a span of 15 bases. The CDR3 has 17 residues. Per the germline V gene, CDR1 is MGHRA and CDR2 is YSYEKL. The CDR3 DNA sequence: TGCGCCAGCAGCCAAGGGGGGCAAAGCGGGACCAAAAACATTCAGTACTTC. The encoded protein is CASSQGGQSGTKNIQYF.

As to this clone: Being one base from a much bigger clone, this may be a read error. V is TRBV11-2 and J is TRBJ1-2; the match to TRBD1 covers 10 bases. This CDR3 has 14 amino acids. Germline V lookup: CDR1 SGHAT, CDR2 FQNNGV. Trimming removed 5 bases from V and 2 bases from J; junction bases left unmatched: 2. The CDR3 spells CASSPGQGNYGYTF. CDR3 nucleotide sequence: TGTGCCAGCAGCCCGGGACAGGGGAACTATGGCTACACCTTC.

This chain joins TRBV9 and TRBJ1-1, with 9 bases matching TRBD1. Germline lookup yields CDR1 SGDLS and CDR2 YYNGEE. The CDR3 totals 15 residues. Trimming cost V 3 bases and J 5 bases; bases outside gene matches: 8. The chain's CDR3 is CASSEGGQGRTEAFF. CDR3 sequence (DNA): TGTGCCAGCAGCGAAGGAGGACAGGGGCGGACTGAAGCTTTCTTT. Based on the CDR3 plus reference TRBV9 and TRBJ1-1, the full variable domain is DSGVTQTPKHLITATGQRVTLRCSPRSGDLSVYWYQQSLDQGLQFLIQYYNGEERAKGNILERFSAQQFPDLHSELNLSSLELGDSALYFCASSEGGQGRTEAFFGQGTRLTVV.

The rearrangement uses TRBV30 and TRBJ2-2; 7 bases are shared with TRBD1. The CDR3 consists of 14 residues. The J segment lost 1 base and the V segment lost 4 bases, leaving 3 bases of the junction unmatched. The germline V gene has CDR1 GTSNPN and CDR2 SVGIG (reference sequence). This CDR3 is CAWKRQGNTGELFF. CDR3 bases: TGTGCCTGGAAACGACAGGGGAACACCGGGGAGCTGTTTTTT.

The V and J genes are TRBV2 and TRBJ1-1; D is undetermined. CDR3 length: 12 amino acids. Germline assignment: CDR1 SNHLY and CDR2 FYNNEI. V lost 8 bases and J 1 base, leaving 8 bases between the germline ends. The CDR3 reads CASGKGNTEAFF. The CDR3 bases are TGTGCCAGCGGTAAAGGGAACACTGAAGCTTTCTTT.

This clone has just a few counts. The V call is TRBV25-1, the J call TRBJ2-1, with 8 bases aligning to TRBD1. V shed 6 bases and J 5 bases; nucleotides not matched to a gene: 12. The CDR3 sequence is 16 residues long. Germline V gene sequence: CDR1 MGHDK, CDR2 SYGVNS. The CDR3 is CASRPLRGRGDNEQFF. CDR3 coding DNA: TGTGCCAGCAGGCCTCTCAGGGGGCGGGGCGACAATGAGCAGTTCTTC. The full variable domain, with the rest looked up from reference TRBV25-1 and TRBJ2-1, is EADIYQTPRYLVIGTGKKITLECSQTMGHDKMYWYQQDPGMELHLIHYSYGVNSTEKGDLSSESTVSRIRTEHFPLTLESARPSHTSQYLCASRPLRGRGDNEQFFGPGTRLTVL.

This chain links TRBV7-2 with TRBJ2-1; TRBD2 agrees at 11 bases. After removal of 4 bases from V and 3 bases from J, the junction contained 5 bases not matched to a gene. Germline CDR1 reads SGHTA; CDR2 reads FQGNSA. This CDR3 is built from 16 residues. The CDR3 bases are TGTGCCAGCAGCTCTATAGCGGGAGGGCTCTACAATGAGCAGTTCTTC. Translation: CASSSIAGGLYNEQFF.

J is TRBJ1-5 and V is TRBV28; TRBD1 might be the D (5 bases). Trimming took 2 bases from V and 4 from J, leaving 12 bases between them. There are 15 residues in the CDR3. Germline CDR1 MDHEN, CDR2 SYDVKM. The CDR3, as DNA: TGTGCCAGCAGTTTAGGGGCGGCTGGAAATCAGCCCCAGCATTTT. Its protein product is CASSLGAAGNQPQHF.

The rearrangement uses TRBV5-1 and TRBJ1-2; D might be TRBD1 (6 bases). V shed 4 bases and J shed 4 bases, with 14 bases lying between them. CDR1 is SGHRS, CDR2 YFSETQ, per germline. This CDR3 has 14 residues. As DNA, the CDR3 is TGCGCCAGCAGCGATAACAGGGACGGCTATGGCTACACCTTC. It yields the protein CASSDNRDGYGYTF.

The chain combines TRBV7-3 with TRBJ1-1; the D gene is possibly TRBD1 (5 bases). In germline, CDR1 is SGHTA, CDR2 FQGTGA. The ends were cut back, 2 bases at V and 1 base at J, with 20 bases in the middle. The CDR3 is made up of 18 amino acids. For the CDR3, the DNA is TGTGCCAGCAGCTTACGAGGGGCAGGGAGGTGGGAGAACACTGAAGCTTTCTTT. Amino acids: CASSLRGAGRWENTEAFF.